This TCR beta chain came from a study of CD8 T cells in ankylosing spondylitis. Study findings and constraints: The authors found the disease-linked clones to be CD8+ and relatively rare in peripheral blood. Previously reported in reactive arthritis synovial fluid and blood were some of the motif variants. There was reportedly significant enrichment of clones that were disease-linked in matched ankylosing spondylitis synovial fluid. In ankylosing spondylitis blood, a motif of 7 to 9 highly homologous TCR beta variants appeared characteristic.

This clonotype was counted ten times or more. Its antigen remains unidentified. MiXCR was run by TCRdb on the 5' RACE reads, yielding one entry per CDR3 protein. In the table there are about 240,000 distinct CDR3 sequences, 7.5% to 9% of which are singletons. Input material: blood, either unsorted or a sorted T cell fraction (not recorded which). This receptor was obtained from a male donor with ankylosing spondylitis or in good health (not recorded which).

CDR3 nucleotides: TGCAGTGCTTCCGGCCGGGACAGGGGGGACCACGTATACACCTTC. Its protein product is CSASGRDRGDHVYTF. The chain is built from TRBV20-1 and TRBJ1-2; 11 nucleotides agree with TRBD1. Per the germline V gene, CDR1 is DFQATT and CDR2 is SNEGSKA (reference sequence). Trimming at V came to 5 bases and at J to 11 bases, leaving 16 bases not matched to a gene. CDR3 size: 15 residues.